This TCR beta chain originates from a study of T cell responses to AZD1222 COVID-19 vaccine. CDR1 and CDR2 (germline): LNHDA, SQIVND (reference sequence). Trimming shortened V by 5 bases and J by 5 bases, and 12 bases separated the two germline ends. This CDR3 has 14 residues. Profiled with immunoSEQ multiplex PCR; TCRdb holds only in-frame clones, not every one. The table has some 81,000 clones, under 95% seen once; the top ten hold 11%. The sample in question was peripheral blood, obtained 28 days after the second AZD1222 dose. The chain couples TRBV19 to TRBJ2-2; D is undetermined. The source is an adult who received the AZD1222 COVID-19 vaccine. The CDR3: CASSLPFGTGELFF. The CDR3 nucleotides are TGTGCCAGTAGTCTGCCTTTTGGGACCGGGGAGCTGTTTTTT.